The clone carrying this TCR beta chain was seen ten or more times. Antigen: not known. These data originate in a study of T cell clonality in common variable immunodeficiency. Reduced serum IgG, IgA and/or IgM plus specific antibody deficiency defined CVID. Libraries were prepared by immunoSEQ multiplex PCR; TCRdb keeps only in-frame clonotypes and omits some of them. The record shows more than 20,000 clones for this sample, with no singletons present. General study points: In common variable immunodeficiency, TCR beta chains reportedly carried fewer deletions and N-nucleotide insertions.

The sequenced sample consisted of peripheral blood mononuclear cells. The source is a human donor with common variable immunodeficiency.

CDR3 bases read: TGCAGTGCTAGAGATCCCGCAGGTCGGCAAGAGACC. The encoded protein is CSARDPAGRQET. The complete CDR3 protein is CSARDPAGRQETQYF. The chain employs TRBV20-1 and TRBJ2-5; D is uncertain. The read terminates 3 residues ahead of where the CDR3 ends, so the germline J gene completes it. Looked up from germline, CDR1 is DFQATT and CDR2 is SNEGSKA (reference sequence). The V and J ends lost 0 bases and 2 bases respectively, with 13 bases between them. The CDR3 consists of 15 residues.